The subject of this entry is one T cell receptor (beta chain). The sample belongs to a study of T-cell reconstitution after alpha-beta-depleted transplantation in children. Researchers prepared the TCRbeta library using unique molecular identifiers, the study reports. MiXCR was run by TCRdb on the PCR reads, yielding one entry per CDR3 protein. Of 490,000 or so distinct CDR3 sequences listed, more than 9% are singletons. This TCR derives from a child aged 2 to 10 with inherited bone marrow failure, due to receive a stem cell transplant. Sequencing used PBMCs, obtained before TCRalphabeta/CD19-depleted stem cell transplant.

CDR3 in amino acids: CSASFANEQFF. The CDR3 DNA sequence: TGCAGTGCTAGTTTTGCAAATGAGCAGTTCTTC. The chain combines TRBV20-1 with TRBJ2-1; D uncertain. Per germline, CDR1 DFQATT and CDR2 SNEGSKA (reference sequence). This CDR3 contains 11 residues. Trimming took off 3 bases at V and 7 bases at J, with 7 bases between the two ends.